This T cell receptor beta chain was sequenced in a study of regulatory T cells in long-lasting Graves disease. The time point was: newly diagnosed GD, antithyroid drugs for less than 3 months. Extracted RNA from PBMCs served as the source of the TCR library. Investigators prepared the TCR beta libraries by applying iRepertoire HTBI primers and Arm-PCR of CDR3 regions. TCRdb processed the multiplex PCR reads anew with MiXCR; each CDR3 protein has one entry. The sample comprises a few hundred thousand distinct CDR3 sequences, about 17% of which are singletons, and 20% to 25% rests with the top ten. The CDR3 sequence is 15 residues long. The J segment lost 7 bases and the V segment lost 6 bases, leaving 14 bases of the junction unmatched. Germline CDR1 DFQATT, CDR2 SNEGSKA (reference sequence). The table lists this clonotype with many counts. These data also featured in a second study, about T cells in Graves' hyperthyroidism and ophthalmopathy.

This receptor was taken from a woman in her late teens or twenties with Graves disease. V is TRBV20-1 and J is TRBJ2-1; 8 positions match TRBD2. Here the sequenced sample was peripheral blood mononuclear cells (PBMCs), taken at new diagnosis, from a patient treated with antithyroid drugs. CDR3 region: CSAIQRAGVRNEQFF. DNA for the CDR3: TGCAGTGCAATACAGCGAGCGGGAGTCCGGAATGAGCAGTTCTTC.